The present entry profiles one T cell receptor (beta chain) with its context. Its antigen is still unknown. The length of the CDR3 is 15 residues. Germline loops: CDR1 SGHTA, CDR2 FQGNSA. Trimming stripped 5 bases from V and 1 base from J, with 12 bases between. The data were taken from a study of cytomegalovirus exposure and HLA in healthy donors. General observations from the study: In vitro checks showed that a few CMV-associated chains really do target CMV antigens. A later analysis found first-cohort TCR clusters tended to co-occur in the approximately 110 validation repertoires. The classifier was said to identify cytomegalovirus status with high specificity and sensitivity.

Method: immunoSEQ multiplex PCR; TCRdb's copy keeps in-frame clones and lacks some. Found here are fewer than 200,000 clones, 85% of them singletons; the top ten hold 15% to 20%. The chain employs TRBV7-2 and TRBJ1-3, with a possible D match to TRBD1 (5 bases). This TCR was recovered from a young man in good health and CMV-seropositive. The sample was PBMCs. CDR3 in amino acids: CASSQQVGSGNTIYF. CDR3 nucleotide sequence: TGTGCCAGCAGCCAACAGGTTGGGTCTGGAAACACCATATATTTT. The whole variable domain, remainder taken from reference TRBV7-2 and TRBJ1-3, is GAGVSQSPSNKVTEKGKDVELRCDPISGHTALYWYRQSLGQGLEFLIYFQGNSAPDKSGLPSDRFSAERTGGSVSTLTIQRTQQEDSAVYLCASSQQVGSGNTIYFGEGSWLTVV.